The clone carrying this T cell receptor (beta chain) was picked up one time. Antigen unknown. 13 Jbeta primers and 60 Vbeta primers were used for the PCR. Libraries were prepared by immunoSEQ multiplex PCR; TCRdb keeps only in-frame clonotypes and omits some of them. The sample has about 130,000 clones; about four fifths are singletons. This sample is part of a study of cytomegalovirus exposure and HLA in healthy donors. Study-wide background: Assignment to the Caucasian-associated ancestry cluster applied to around four fifths of the 300 to 500 genotyped donors. Whole-study results and caveats: A further, later analysis showed that HLA-associated TCR beta chains (compared with equally common others) were more clonally expanded. Usually a TCR sequence was rare, but some public TCRs were found in many donors. The availability of immune exposure information extended only to CMV serostatus.

V trimming: 10 bases; J trimming: 3 bases; junction bases outside the gene matches: 9. The germline gives CDR1 MNHEY, CDR2 SVGAGI. The CDR3 length is 14 residues. V gene TRBV6-5 combines with J gene TRBJ2-7, with TRBD2 matching over 10 bases. This TCR derives from a man aged 25 to 40 in good health. The specimen was PBMCs. CDR3 DNA sequence: TGTGCCACCAACCCCGGGACTAGCGTCTACGAGCAGTACTTC. It is translated as CATNPGTSVYEQYF.